This T cell receptor (beta chain) emerged from a study of CXCR3-negative and CXCR3-positive naive CD8 T cells (dated by TCRdb to about 2019). For the wider study: In total, 130 million to 150 million TRB reads were obtained, corresponding to roughly 1.5 +/- 0.3 million reads per library. The diversity and physicochemical repertoire analyses included fewer than twelve donors pooled from two independent experiments. For the TRBV-TRBJ cluster analysis, the naive subsets came from 5 donors, while the memory cells came from 3 donors. Beyond this particular receptor, the publication reports: Similar TRBV-TRBJ usage was shown by naive CXCR3-negative and CXCR3-positive cells from the same donor, whereas distinct patterns were shown by memory cells. Because surface CD5, which has been linked to self-reactivity in mice, was comparable between naive subsets, TCR interaction strength was also inferred from TRB CDR3 physicochemical properties. Compared with CXCR3-negative naive cells, CXCR3-positive naive cells had TRB CDR3s with higher hydrophobicity (lower Kidera factor 4), lower energy, and higher strength and volume indices. Comparably high repertoire diversity was found in both naive subsets, whereas much lower repertoire diversity was found in memory CD8+ T cells. Because CXCR3 expression was partially decreased after cryopreservation, freshly isolated PBMCs were used for most assays.

Concerning this clonotype: Its antigen remains unidentified.

For CDR1 and CDR2, the germline V gene lists MGHRA and YSYEKL. There are 15 amino acids in the CDR3, from cysteine to phenylalanine inclusive. The record lacks a DNA sequence. For every CD8+ T cell subset, approximately 300,000 cells were flow-sorted straight into RLT lysis buffer, and each subset was sorted in triplicate. To keep memory contaminants out, a stringent definition of naive CD8+ T cells was applied: CD45RO-CCR7+CD27+CD95-. Standard density gradient centrifugation was used to isolate peripheral blood mononuclear cells from buffy coats. Naive CXCR3-negative and CXCR3-positive CD8+ T cells were flow-sorted on a FACSAria III. An RNeasy Mini Kit was used to extract total RNA from the sorted cells. This sample was sequenced with a NextSeq 550. The Human TCR Profiling Kit (MiLaboratory) was used to make UMI-labeled 5' RACE TRB cDNA libraries. cDNA synthesis used the entire amount of extracted RNA, and PCR amplification then used the entire amount of cDNA produced. Libraries were prepared in parallel using an identical number of PCR cycles. The original methods were these. With a requirement of at least two reads per UMI, MIGEC and MiXCR extracted about 53,000 +/- 9,400 unique UMI-labeled TRB cDNA molecules per library. On average, around 40,000 +/- 10,000 functional in-frame TRB CDR3 nucleotide clonotypes lacking stop codons were found per library. After each sample was downsampled to 5000 UMI-labeled TRB molecules, VDJtools was used to calculate diversity metrics such as normalized Shannon-Wiener and Chao1. VDJtools was used to calculate clonotype-size-weighted physicochemical properties of the central five CDR3 residues, namely interaction energy, strength, volume and Kidera factor 4. The reads underwent TCRdb reprocessing, giving one record for each CDR3 protein sequence and no DNA. The V and J calls shown here were made by TCRdb, not taken from the authors' results. The sample's records list 110,000 or so distinct CDR3 sequences. The ten largest account for approximately 0.36% of the sample.

The TCR comes from a human donor in good health. Some clones in this sample may be carry-over from other donors' samples. The chain couples TRBV4-1 to TRBJ1-2; no DNA is available, so the TRBD1 call from TCRdb remains unchecked. Sequencing used naive CXCR3+ CD8+ T cells from blood. Per the publication, the cell subset or site label means: CD45RO-CCR7+CD27+CD95- naive CD8+ T cells expressing CXCR3 (TNR3+). The CDR3 is CASSQGVDSHRRYTF.